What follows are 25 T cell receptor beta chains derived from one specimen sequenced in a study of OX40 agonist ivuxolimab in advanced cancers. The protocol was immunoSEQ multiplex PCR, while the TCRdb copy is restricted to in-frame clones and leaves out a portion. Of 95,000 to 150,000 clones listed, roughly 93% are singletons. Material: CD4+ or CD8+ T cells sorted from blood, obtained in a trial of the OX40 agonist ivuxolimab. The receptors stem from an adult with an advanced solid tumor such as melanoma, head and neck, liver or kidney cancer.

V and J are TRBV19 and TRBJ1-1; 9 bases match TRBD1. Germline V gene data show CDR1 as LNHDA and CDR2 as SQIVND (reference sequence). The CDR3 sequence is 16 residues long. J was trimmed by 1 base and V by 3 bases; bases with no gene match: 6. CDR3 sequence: CASSIHYRGRNTEAFF. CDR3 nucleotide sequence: TGTGCCAGTAGTATCCACTACAGGGGGCGGAACACTGAAGCTTTCTTT.

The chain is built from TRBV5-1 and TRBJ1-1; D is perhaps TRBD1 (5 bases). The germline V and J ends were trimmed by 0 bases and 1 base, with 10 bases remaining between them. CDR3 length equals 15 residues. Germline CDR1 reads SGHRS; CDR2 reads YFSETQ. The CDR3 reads CASSLAAGWNTEAFF. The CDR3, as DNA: TGCGCCAGCAGCTTGGCGGCAGGGTGGAACACTGAAGCTTTCTTT.

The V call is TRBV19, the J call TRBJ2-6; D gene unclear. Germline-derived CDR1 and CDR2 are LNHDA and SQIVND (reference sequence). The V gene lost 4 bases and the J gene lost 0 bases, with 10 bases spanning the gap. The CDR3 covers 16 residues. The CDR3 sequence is CASSTMGNSGANVLTF. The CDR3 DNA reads TGTGCCAGTAGTACGATGGGGAACTCTGGGGCCAACGTCCTGACTTTC.

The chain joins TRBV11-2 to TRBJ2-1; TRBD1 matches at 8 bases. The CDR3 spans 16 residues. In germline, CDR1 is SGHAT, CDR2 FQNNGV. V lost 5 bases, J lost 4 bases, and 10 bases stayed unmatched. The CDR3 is CASSLLGGQVYNEQFF. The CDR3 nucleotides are TGTGCCAGCAGCCTCTTGGGGGGACAGGTGTACAATGAGCAGTTCTTC.

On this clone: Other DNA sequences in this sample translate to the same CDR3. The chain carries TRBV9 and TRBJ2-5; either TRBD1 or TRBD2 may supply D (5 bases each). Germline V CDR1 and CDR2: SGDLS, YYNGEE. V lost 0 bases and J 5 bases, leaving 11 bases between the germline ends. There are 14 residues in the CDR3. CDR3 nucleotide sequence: TGTGCCAGCAGCGTAGGGCCGGGACGGGAGACCCAGTACTTC. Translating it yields CASSVGPGRETQYF.

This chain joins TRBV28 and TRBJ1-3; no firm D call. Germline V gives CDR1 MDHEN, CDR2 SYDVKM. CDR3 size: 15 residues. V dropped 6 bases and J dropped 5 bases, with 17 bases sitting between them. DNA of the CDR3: TGTGCCAGCAGCCCATCGGGGATACTAAGAAACACCATATATTTT. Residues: CASSPSGILRNTIYF. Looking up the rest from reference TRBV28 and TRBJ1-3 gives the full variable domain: DVKVTQSSRYLVKRTGEKVFLECVQDMDHENMFWYRQDPGLGLRLIYFSYDVKMKEKGDIPEGYSVSREKKERFSLILESASTNQTSMYLCASSPSGILRNTIYFGEGSWLTVV.

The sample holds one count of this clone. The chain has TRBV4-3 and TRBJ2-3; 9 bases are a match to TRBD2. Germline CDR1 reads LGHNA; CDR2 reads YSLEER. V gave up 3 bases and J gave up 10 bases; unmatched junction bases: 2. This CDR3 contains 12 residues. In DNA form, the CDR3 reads TGCGCCAGCAGCCACCTAGCGGGGCCGCAGTATTTT. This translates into CASSHLAGPQYF.

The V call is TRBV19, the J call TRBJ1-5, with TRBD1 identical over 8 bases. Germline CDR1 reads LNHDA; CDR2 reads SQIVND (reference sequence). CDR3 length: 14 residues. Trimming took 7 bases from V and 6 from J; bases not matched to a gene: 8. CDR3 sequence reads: CASKKQGGGQPQHF. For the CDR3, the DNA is TGTGCCAGTAAAAAACAGGGGGGCGGTCAGCCCCAGCATTTT. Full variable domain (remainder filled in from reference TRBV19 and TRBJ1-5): DGGITQSPKYLFRKEGQNVTLSCEQNLNHDAMYWYRQDPGQGLRLIYYSQIVNDFQKGDIAEGYSVSREKKESFPLTVTSAQKNPTAFYLCASKKQGGGQPQHFGDGTRLSIL.

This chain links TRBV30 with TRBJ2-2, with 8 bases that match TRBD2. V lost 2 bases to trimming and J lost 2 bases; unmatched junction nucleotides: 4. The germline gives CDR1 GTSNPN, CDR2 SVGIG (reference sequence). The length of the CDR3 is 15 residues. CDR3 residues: CAWSRLAGNTGELFF. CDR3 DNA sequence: TGTGCCTGGAGTCGGCTAGCGGGTAACACCGGGGAGCTGTTTTTT.

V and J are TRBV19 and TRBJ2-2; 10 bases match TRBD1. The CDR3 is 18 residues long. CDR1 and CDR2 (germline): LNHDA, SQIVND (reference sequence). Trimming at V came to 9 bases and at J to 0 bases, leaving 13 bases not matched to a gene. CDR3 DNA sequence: TGTGCCAGGCCCCGACAGGGGGCCCGCATGGCGAACACCGGGGAGCTGTTTTTT. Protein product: CARPRQGARMANTGELFF. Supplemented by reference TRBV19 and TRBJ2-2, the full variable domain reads DGGITQSPKYLFRKEGQNVTLSCEQNLNHDAMYWYRQDPGQGLRLIYYSQIVNDFQKGDIAEGYSVSREKKESFPLTVTSAQKNPTAFYLCARPRQGARMANTGELFFGEGSRLTVL.

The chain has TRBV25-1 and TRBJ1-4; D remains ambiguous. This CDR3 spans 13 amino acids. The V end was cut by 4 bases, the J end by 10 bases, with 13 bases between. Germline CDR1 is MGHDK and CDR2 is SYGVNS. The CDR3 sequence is CASSAPHSRKLFF. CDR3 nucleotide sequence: TGTGCCAGCAGTGCCCCCCATTCCCGAAAACTGTTTTTT. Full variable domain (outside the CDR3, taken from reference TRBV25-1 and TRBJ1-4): EADIYQTPRYLVIGTGKKITLECSQTMGHDKMYWYQQDPGMELHLIHYSYGVNSTEKGDLSSESTVSRIRTEHFPLTLESARPSHTSQYLCASSAPHSRKLFFGSGTQLSVL.

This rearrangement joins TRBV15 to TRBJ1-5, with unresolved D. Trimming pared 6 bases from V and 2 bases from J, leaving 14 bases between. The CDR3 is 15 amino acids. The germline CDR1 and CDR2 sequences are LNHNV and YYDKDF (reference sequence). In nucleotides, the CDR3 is TGTGCCACCAGTAACATCGGAACCGGCAATCAGCCCCAGCATTTT. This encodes CATSNIGTGNQPQHF.

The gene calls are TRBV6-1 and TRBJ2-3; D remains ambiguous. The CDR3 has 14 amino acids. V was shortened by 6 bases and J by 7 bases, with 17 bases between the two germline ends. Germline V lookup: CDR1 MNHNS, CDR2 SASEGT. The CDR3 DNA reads TGTGCCAGCAGGAGGATGGGGTCTCAACATACGCAGTATTTT. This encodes CASRRMGSQHTQYF.

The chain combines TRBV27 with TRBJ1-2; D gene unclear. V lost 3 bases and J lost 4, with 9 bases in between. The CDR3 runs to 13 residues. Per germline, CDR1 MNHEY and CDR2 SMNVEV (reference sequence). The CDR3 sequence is CASSFGQAYGYTF. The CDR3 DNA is TGTGCCAGCAGTTTCGGCCAGGCCTATGGCTACACCTTC.

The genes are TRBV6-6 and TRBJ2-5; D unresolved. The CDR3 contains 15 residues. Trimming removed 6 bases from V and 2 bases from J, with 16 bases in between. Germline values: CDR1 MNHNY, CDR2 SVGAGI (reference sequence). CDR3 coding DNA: TGTGCCAGCAGCCCCGGGTCCCGGCGTCAAGAGACCCAGTACTTC. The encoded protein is CASSPGSRRQETQYF.

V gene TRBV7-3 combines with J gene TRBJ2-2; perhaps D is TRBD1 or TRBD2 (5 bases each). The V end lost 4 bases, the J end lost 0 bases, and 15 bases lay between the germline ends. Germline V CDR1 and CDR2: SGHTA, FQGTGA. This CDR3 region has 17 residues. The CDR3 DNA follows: TGTGCCAGCAGCTCCAGACCCGGGACCCCGAACACCGGGGAGCTGTTTTTT. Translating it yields CASSSRPGTPNTGELFF.

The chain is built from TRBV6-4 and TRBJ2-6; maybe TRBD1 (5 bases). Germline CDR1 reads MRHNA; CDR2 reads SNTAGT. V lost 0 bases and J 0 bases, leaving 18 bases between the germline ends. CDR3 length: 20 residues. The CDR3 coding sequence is TGTGCCAGCAGTGACTCGTCGGACACCGTTATCTTCTCTGGGGCCAACGTCCTGACTTTC. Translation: CASSDSSDTVIFSGANVLTF.

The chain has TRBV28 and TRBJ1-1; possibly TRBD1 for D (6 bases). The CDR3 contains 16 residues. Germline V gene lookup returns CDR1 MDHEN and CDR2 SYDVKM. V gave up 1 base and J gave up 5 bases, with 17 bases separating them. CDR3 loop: CASSLSTYRVRTEAFF. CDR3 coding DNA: TGTGCCAGCAGTTTATCGACTTACAGGGTTAGGACTGAAGCTTTCTTT.

The CDR3 coding sequence is TGCGCCAGCAGCTTGGGGAGCGGGGGGATAGGATACGAGCAGTACTTC. As protein: CASSLGSGGIGYEQYF. The chain joins TRBV5-1 to TRBJ2-7, with TRBD2 identical over 9 bases. Trimming removed 0 bases from V and 4 bases from J; junction bases left unmatched: 8. The germline CDR1 and CDR2 sequences are SGHRS and YFSETQ. This CDR3 contains 16 residues.

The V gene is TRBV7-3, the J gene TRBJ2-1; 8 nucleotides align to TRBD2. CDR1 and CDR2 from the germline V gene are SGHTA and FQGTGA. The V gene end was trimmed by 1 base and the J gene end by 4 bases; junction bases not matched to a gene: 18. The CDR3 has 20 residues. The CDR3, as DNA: TGTGCCAGCAGCTTAATGGGGACGGGACTAGAGGGAGGAAGGTACAATGAGCAGTTCTTC. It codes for CASSLMGTGLEGGRYNEQFF.

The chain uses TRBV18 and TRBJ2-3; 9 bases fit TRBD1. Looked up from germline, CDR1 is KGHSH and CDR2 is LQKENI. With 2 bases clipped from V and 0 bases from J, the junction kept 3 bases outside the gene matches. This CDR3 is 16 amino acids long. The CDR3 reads CASSPGTGPSTDTQYF. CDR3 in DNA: TGTGCCAGCTCACCAGGGACAGGGCCTAGCACAGATACGCAGTATTTT. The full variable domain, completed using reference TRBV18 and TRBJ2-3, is NAGVMQNPRHLVRRRGQEARLRCSPMKGHSHVYWYRQLPEEGLKFMVYLQKENIIDESGMPKERFSAEFPKEGPSILRIQQVVRGDSAAYFCASSPGTGPSTDTQYFGPGTRLTVL.

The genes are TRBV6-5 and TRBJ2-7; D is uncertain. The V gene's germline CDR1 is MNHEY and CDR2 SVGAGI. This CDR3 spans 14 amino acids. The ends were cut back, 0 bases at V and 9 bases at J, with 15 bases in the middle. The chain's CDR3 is CASSYSITARAQYF. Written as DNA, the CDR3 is TGTGCCAGCAGTTACTCGATAACTGCTCGGGCGCAGTACTTC.

CDR3 in DNA: TGTGCCAGCAGCTTAGTAGGTACAGATACGCAGTATTTT. Translation: CASSLVGTDTQYF. The chain recombines TRBV7-7 with TRBJ2-3; D gene ambiguous. The CDR3 contains 13 residues. Germline V gene lookup returns CDR1 SSHAT and CDR2 FNYEAQ (reference sequence). V was clipped by 1 base and J by 3 bases, with 5 bases between them.

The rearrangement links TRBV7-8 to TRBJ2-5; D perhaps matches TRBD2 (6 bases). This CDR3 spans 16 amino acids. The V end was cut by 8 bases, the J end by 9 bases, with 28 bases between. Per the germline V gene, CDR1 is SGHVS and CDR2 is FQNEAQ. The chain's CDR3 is CASAPGPGVKRAAQYF. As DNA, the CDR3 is TGTGCCAGCGCACCGGGCCCGGGAGTCAAACGGGCGGCCCAGTACTTC.

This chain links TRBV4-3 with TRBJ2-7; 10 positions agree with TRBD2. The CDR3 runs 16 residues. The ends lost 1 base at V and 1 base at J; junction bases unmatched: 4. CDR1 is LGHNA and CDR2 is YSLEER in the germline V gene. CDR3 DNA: TGCGCCAGCAGCCAAGCCGGGACTAGCGCTTCCTACGAGCAGTACTTC. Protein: CASSQAGTSASYEQYF.